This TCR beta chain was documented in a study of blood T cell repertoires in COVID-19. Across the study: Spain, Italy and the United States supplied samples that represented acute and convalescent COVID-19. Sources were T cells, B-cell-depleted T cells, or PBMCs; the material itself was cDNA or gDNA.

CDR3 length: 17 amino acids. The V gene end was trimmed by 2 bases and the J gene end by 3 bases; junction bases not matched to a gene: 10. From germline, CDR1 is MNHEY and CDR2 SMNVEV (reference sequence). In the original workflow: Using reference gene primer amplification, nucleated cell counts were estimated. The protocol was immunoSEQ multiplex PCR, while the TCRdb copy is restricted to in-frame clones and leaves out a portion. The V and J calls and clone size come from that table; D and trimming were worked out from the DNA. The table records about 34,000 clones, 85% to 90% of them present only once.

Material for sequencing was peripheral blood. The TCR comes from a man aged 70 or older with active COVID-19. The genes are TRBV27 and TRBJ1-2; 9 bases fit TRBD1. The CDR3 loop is CASSLGMDRGKDYGYTF. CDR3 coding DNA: TGTGCCAGCAGTTTAGGGATGGACAGGGGAAAGGACTATGGCTACACCTTC.